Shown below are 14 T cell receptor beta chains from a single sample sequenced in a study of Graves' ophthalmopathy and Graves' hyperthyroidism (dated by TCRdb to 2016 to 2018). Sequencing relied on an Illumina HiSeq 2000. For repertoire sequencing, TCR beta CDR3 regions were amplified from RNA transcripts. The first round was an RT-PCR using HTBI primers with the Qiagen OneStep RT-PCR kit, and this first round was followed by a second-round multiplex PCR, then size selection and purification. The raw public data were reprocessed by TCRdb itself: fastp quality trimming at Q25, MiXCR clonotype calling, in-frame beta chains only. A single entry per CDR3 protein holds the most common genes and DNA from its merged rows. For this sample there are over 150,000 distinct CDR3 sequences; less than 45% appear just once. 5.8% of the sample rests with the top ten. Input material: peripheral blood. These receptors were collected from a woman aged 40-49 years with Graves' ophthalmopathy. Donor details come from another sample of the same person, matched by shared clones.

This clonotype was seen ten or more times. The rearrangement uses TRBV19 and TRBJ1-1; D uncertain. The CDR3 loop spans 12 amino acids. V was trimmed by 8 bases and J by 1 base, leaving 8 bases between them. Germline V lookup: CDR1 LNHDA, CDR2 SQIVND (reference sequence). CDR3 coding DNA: TGTGCCAGTCGGACGGCGAACACTGAAGCTTTCTTT. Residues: CASRTANTEAFF.

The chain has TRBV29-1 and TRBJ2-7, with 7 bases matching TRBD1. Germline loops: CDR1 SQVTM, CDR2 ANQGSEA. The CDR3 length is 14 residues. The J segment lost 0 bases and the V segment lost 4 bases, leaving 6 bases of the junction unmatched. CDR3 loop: CSVVSGDSSYEQYF. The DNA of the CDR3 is TGCAGCGTTGTGTCTGGGGACAGCTCCTACGAGCAGTACTTC.

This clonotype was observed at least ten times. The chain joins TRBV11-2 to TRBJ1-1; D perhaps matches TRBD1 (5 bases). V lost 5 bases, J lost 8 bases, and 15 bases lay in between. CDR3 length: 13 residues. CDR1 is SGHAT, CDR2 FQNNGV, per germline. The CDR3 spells CASSLSGRGEAFF. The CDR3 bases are TGTGCCAGCAGCCTAAGCGGTAGGGGCGAAGCTTTCTTT.

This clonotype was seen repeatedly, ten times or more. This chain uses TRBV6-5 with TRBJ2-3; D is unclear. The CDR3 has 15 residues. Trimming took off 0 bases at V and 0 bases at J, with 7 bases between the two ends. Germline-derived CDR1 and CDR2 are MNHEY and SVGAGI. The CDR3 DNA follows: TGTGCCAGCAGTTACTCAAGCTGGAGCACAGATACGCAGTATTTT. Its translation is CASSYSSWSTDTQYF.

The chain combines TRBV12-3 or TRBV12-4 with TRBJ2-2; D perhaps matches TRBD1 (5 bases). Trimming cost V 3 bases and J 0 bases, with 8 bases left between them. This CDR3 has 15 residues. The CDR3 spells CASSLVGANTGELFF. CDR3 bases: TGTGCCAGCAGTTTGGTAGGGGCGAACACCGGGGAGCTGTTTTTT.

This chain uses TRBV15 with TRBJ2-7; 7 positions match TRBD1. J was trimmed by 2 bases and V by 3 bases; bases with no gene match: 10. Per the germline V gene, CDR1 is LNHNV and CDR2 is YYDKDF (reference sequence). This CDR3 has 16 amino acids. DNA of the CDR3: TGTGCCACCAGCAGTGACCCCCGGGACAGACCCTACGAGCAGTACTTC. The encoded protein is CATSSDPRDRPYEQYF.

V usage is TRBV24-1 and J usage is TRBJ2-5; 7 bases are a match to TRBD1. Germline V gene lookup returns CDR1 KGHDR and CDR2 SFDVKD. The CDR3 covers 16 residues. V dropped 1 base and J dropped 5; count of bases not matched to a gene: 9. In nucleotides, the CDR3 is TGTGCCACCAGTGATTTCCCGGGACAGCCCCGGGAGACCCAGTACTTC. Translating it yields CATSDFPGQPRETQYF.

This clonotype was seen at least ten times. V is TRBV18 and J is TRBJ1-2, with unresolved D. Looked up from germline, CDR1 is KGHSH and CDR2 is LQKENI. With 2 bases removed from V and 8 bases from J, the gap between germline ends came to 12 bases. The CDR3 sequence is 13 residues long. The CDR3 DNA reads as TGTGCCAGCTCACCATTGTCCCCCCAGGGCTACACCTTC. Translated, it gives CASSPLSPQGYTF.

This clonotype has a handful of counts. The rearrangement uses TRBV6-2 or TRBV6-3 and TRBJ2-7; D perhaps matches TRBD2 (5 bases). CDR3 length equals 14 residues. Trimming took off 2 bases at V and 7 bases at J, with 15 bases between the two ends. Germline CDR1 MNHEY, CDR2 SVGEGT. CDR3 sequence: CASSYAGVQLEQYF. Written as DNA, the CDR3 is TGTGCCAGCAGTTACGCGGGCGTGCAGTTAGAGCAGTACTTC.

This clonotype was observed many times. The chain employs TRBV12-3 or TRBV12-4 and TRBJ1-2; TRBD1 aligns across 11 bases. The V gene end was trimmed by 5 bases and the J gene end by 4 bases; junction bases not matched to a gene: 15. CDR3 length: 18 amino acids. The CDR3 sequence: CASSPLDRGLVGVYGYTF. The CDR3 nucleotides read TGTGCCAGCAGTCCCCTGGACAGGGGGCTTGTCGGGGTCTATGGCTACACCTTC.

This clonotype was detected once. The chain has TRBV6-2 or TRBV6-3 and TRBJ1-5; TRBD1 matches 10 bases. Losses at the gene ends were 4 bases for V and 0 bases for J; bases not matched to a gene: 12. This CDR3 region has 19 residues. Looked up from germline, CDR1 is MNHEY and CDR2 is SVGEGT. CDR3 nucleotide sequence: TGTGCCAGCAGTTCTCATCAGGACAGGGGGGATTATAGCAATCAGCCCCAGCATTTT. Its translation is CASSSHQDRGDYSNQPQHF.

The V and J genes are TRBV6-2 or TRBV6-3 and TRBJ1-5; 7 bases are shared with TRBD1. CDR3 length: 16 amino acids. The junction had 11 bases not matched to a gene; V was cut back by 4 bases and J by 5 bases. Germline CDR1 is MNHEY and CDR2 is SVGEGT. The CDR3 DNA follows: TGTGCCAGCAGTTCCCTCCGGAGGGGGCAGGATCAGCCCCAGCATTTT. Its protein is CASSSLRRGQDQPQHF.

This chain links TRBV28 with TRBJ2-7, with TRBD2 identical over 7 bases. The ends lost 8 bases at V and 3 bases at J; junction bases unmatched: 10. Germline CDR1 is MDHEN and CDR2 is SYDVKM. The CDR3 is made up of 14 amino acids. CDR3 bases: TGTGCCAGCGAAGGGGAGGGAAAGGGCTACGAGCAGTACTTC. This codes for CASEGEGKGYEQYF.

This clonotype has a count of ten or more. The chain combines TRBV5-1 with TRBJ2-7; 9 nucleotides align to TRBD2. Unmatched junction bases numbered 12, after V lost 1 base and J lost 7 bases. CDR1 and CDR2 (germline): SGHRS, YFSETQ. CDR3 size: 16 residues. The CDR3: CASSLLLAGRGQEQYF. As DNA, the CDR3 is TGCGCCAGCAGCTTGCTACTAGCGGGTAGGGGCCAGGAGCAGTACTTC.